This T cell receptor (beta chain) originates from a study of OX40 agonist ivuxolimab in advanced cancers. Using immunoSEQ multiplex PCR, the repertoire was profiled, and TCRdb retains in-frame clones only, with some absent. This table holds about 48,000 clones, 80% to 90% found once. This CDR3 spans 14 amino acids. Looked up from germline, CDR1 is SEHNR and CDR2 is FQNEAQ (reference sequence). V shed 5 bases and J shed 7 bases, with 18 bases lying between them. A single count supports this clone. Its antigen remains unknown. Broader study findings: In the 0.1-3.0 mg/kg groups, partial responders showed among the lowest expansion.

This sequence originates from an adult with an advanced solid tumor such as melanoma, head and neck, liver or kidney cancer. The chain has TRBV7-9 and TRBJ2-7; D is possibly TRBD1 (5 bases). This sample comprised CD4+ or CD8+ T cells sorted from blood, obtained in a trial of the OX40 agonist ivuxolimab. This CDR3 is CASSLRSQGIEQYF. The CDR3 DNA sequence: TGTGCCAGCAGCCTAAGAAGTCAGGGAATTGAGCAGTACTTC.